The rows below give T cell receptor beta chains drawn from one sample of a study of blood T cell repertoires in COVID-19. Assay: immunoSEQ multiplex PCR; the TCRdb copy retains only in-frame clones and omits some. This sample has around 330,000 clones, with 90% found just once. Sequenced input: PBMCs or T cells enriched from blood (not recorded which). These receptors all come from a man between 60 and 70 years old who had recovered from COVID-19. Each CDR3 is given without its conserved first and last residue. Some rows have no size entry. The others give once, few or many, or a class for an expanded clone.

v_gene	abundance	j_gene	len	CDR3aa
TRBV6-2/TRBV6-3	NA	TRBJ2-1	15	ASSYSRRAGIYNEQF
TRBV7-9	NA	TRBJ2-5	11	ASSLGLAGAQY
TRBV2	NA	TRBJ1-4	12	ASSEMAGNRELF
TRBV7-2	NA	TRBJ2-7	13	ASSLLRDRGQEQY
TRBV6-5	NA	TRBJ2-2	13	ASSPGQGGTGELF
TRBV27	NA	TRBJ1-1	13	ASSPLGRGYGEAF
TRBV4-1	NA	TRBJ1-5	11	ASSQVGGQPQH
TRBV5-8	NA	TRBJ1-5	13	ASSWDGQGGQPQH
TRBV9	NA	TRBJ2-2	15	ASSVGRGRANTGELF
TRBV29-1	NA	TRBJ2-1	11	SVSGGTYNEQF
TRBV27	NA	TRBJ1-1	11	ASSEGLNTEAF
TRBV5-1	NA	TRBJ2-5	15	ASSLPAGSGSGGTQY
TRBV19	NA	TRBJ2-1	13	ASSIDASGSVEQF
TRBV28	NA	TRBJ2-7	12	ASSSPRQGRGQY
TRBV28	NA	TRBJ1-2	9	ASSSGDGYT
TRBV4-1	NA	TRBJ2-3	13	ASSQQGAVTDTQY
TRBV5-1	NA	TRBJ1-1	12	ASSFTGGIYQAF
TRBV18	NA	TRBJ2-6	18	ASSPFTFDRGVTGANVLT
TRBV3-1/TRBV3-2	NA	TRBJ2-5	12	ASSEGLAQETQY
TRBV19	NA	TRBJ1-2	12	ASRAGGYNYGYT
TRBV15	NA	TRBJ2-7	13	ATSKERLAGVEQY
TRBV7-2	NA	TRBJ2-5	13	ASSPGLAGVETQY
TRBV5-1	once	TRBJ1-6	11	ASSRTGNSPLH